Below are 17 T cell receptor beta chains sequenced from a single sample in a study of cytomegalovirus exposure and HLA in healthy donors. PCR primers comprised 60 Vbeta and 13 Jbeta primers. The protocol was immunoSEQ multiplex PCR, while the TCRdb copy is restricted to in-frame clones and leaves out a portion. The sample lists 130,000 or so clones; 65% to 85% were seen once. Material for sequencing was PBMCs. These receptors were taken from a young woman in good health and CMV-seronegative.

The gene calls are TRBV30 and TRBJ2-1; TRBD2 aligns across 7 bases. This CDR3 contains 15 residues. The V segment lost 3 bases and the J segment 1 base; nucleotides outside the gene matches: 6. From germline, CDR1 is GTSNPN and CDR2 SVGIG (reference sequence). The CDR3 protein is CAWRRGSGSYNEQFF. The CDR3 DNA reads as TGTGCCTGGAGGAGGGGTAGCGGGTCCTACAATGAGCAGTTCTTC.

The chain employs TRBV30 and TRBJ2-1; D may be TRBD2 (5 bases). V was shortened by 0 bases and J by 4 bases, with 10 bases between the two germline ends. The V gene's germline CDR1 is GTSNPN and CDR2 SVGIG (reference sequence). CDR3 length equals 14 residues. The CDR3 DNA reads as TGTGCCTGGAGTGTTACAGCGGCATACAATGAGCAGTTCTTC. As protein: CAWSVTAAYNEQFF.

The chain links TRBV6-5 to TRBJ2-7, with 7 bases fitting TRBD1. CDR1 and CDR2 from the germline V gene are MNHEY and SVGAGI. V was pared by 7 bases and J by 5 bases, with 8 bases of the junction left unmatched. This CDR3 is 13 amino acids long. The CDR3 nucleotides read TGTGCCAGCACCAGACAGGGAAGCCACGAGCAGTACTTC. Translation: CASTRQGSHEQYF.

This chain uses TRBV6-5 with TRBJ2-2, with no clear D. This CDR3 has 16 residues. Trimming took 2 bases from V and 0 from J, leaving 10 bases between them. Germline V gene lookup returns CDR1 MNHEY and CDR2 SVGAGI. CDR3 residues: CASSYLPGTNTGELFF. The DNA for the CDR3 is TGTGCCAGCAGTTACCTCCCAGGCACGAACACCGGGGAGCTGTTTTTT.

This clone was counted only a few times. The chain combines TRBV15 with TRBJ1-2; a possible D gene is TRBD1 (6 bases). The germline CDR1 and CDR2 sequences are LNHNV and YYDKDF (reference sequence). Trimming removed 3 bases at V and 5 bases at J, with 16 bases between. The CDR3 loop spans 15 amino acids. The CDR3, as DNA: TGTGCCACCAGCAGTAACAGGGCTAAGACGTATGGCTACACCTTC. Protein: CATSSNRAKTYGYTF.

The CDR3 coding sequence is TGTGCCAGCAGTTTGGCGGGCATGAACACTGAAGCTTTCTTT. It translates to CASSLAGMNTEAFF. The chain links TRBV27 to TRBJ1-1; D not certain. CDR1 is MNHEY, CDR2 SMNVEV, per germline (reference sequence). The CDR3 length is 14 residues. The V gene lost 3 bases and the J gene lost 0 bases, with 8 bases spanning the gap.

The chain has TRBV28 and TRBJ2-7; no reliable D call. CDR3 length: 11 amino acids. The V end lost 5 bases, the J end lost 6 bases, and 8 bases lay between the germline ends. CDR1 and CDR2 from the germline V gene are MDHEN and SYDVKM. In DNA, the CDR3 is TGTGCCAGCAGTGAGCGAGGCGAGCAGTACTTC. It codes for CASSERGEQYF.

The chain is built from TRBV30 and TRBJ2-7; D gene unclear. Deletions cut 3 bases from V and 2 bases from J, with 5 bases between. This CDR3 is 11 amino acids long. CDR1 and CDR2 (germline): GTSNPN, SVGIG (reference sequence). The CDR3 DNA reads TGTGCCTGGAGCAATGCCTACGAGCAGTACTTC. As protein: CAWSNAYEQYF. Full variable domain (outside the CDR3, taken from reference TRBV30 and TRBJ2-7): SQTIHQWPATLVQPVGSPLSLECTVEGTSNPNLYWYRQAAGRGLQLLFYSVGIGQISSEVPQNLSASRPQDRQFILSSKKLLLSDSGFYLCAWSNAYEQYFGPGTRLTVT.

The J gene is TRBJ1-4, the V gene TRBV2, with a tentative D call TRBD1 (5 bases). V was trimmed by 4 bases and J by 10 bases, leaving 13 bases between them. This CDR3 comprises 13 residues. From germline, CDR1 is SNHLY and CDR2 FYNNEI. CDR3 coding DNA: TGTGCCAGCAGTGCCGGGGCGCGGGGAAAACTGTTTTTT. Residues: CASSAGARGKLFF.

This clone was found a few times. V is TRBV5-1 and J is TRBJ2-7, with 10 positions matching TRBD2. V trimming: 3 bases; J trimming: 4 bases; junction bases outside the gene matches: 10. The CDR3 loop spans 16 amino acids. CDR1 and CDR2 (germline): SGHRS, YFSETQ. The CDR3 sequence: CASSSALAGEGYEQYF. The CDR3 coding sequence is TGCGCCAGCAGCTCCGCCCTAGCGGGAGAAGGTTACGAGCAGTACTTC.

The rearrangement links TRBV15 to TRBJ1-2, with D possibly matching TRBD1 (5 bases). Germline V gene sequence: CDR1 LNHNV, CDR2 YYDKDF (reference sequence). Between the trimmed V and J ends, which lost 0 bases and 3 bases, there was a span of 14 bases. The CDR3 consists of 16 residues. The CDR3: CATSRDRGRAHYGYTF. The CDR3 nucleotides read TGTGCCACCAGCAGAGATAGAGGCAGGGCCCACTATGGCTACACCTTC.

This chain links TRBV10-3 with TRBJ2-3, with 8 positions matching TRBD2. CDR1 is ENHRY and CDR2 is SYGVKD in the germline V gene. V lost 4 bases, J lost 0 bases, and 0 bases stayed unmatched. The CDR3 extends over 14 amino acids. The CDR3 here is CAISGGGSTDTQYF. The CDR3 DNA follows: TGTGCCATCAGTGGCGGGGGGAGCACAGATACGCAGTATTTT.

This clone was counted a few times. This chain connects TRBV5-6 to TRBJ1-1, with TRBD1 identical over 9 bases. Germline V gene sequence: CDR1 SGHDT, CDR2 YYEEEE. The CDR3 length is 13 residues. V lost 4 bases to trimming and J lost 4 bases; unmatched junction nucleotides: 2. In nucleotides, the CDR3 is TGTGCCAGCAGCCCGGACAGGGGCACTGAAGCTTTCTTT. Protein sequence: CASSPDRGTEAFF.

The V and J genes are TRBV7-9 and TRBJ2-7; D gene uncertain. There are 12 residues in the CDR3. Germline assignment: CDR1 SEHNR and CDR2 FQNEAQ (reference sequence). V lost 2 bases and J 3 bases, leaving 5 bases between the germline ends. CDR3 protein: CASSLQVYEQYF. CDR3 in DNA: TGTGCCAGCAGCTTACAGGTCTACGAGCAGTACTTC. Full variable domain (remainder filled in from reference TRBV7-9 and TRBJ2-7): DTGVSQNPRHKITKRGQNVTFRCDPISEHNRLYWYRQTLGQGPEFLTYFQNEAQLEKSRLLSDRFSAERPKGSFSTLEIQRTEQGDSAMYLCASSLQVYEQYFGPGTRLTVT.

The J gene is TRBJ1-1, the V gene TRBV5-6; possible D gene TRBD1, 6 bases. Germline V CDR1 and CDR2: SGHDT, YYEEEE. This CDR3 spans 14 amino acids. Trimming took 1 base from V and 1 from J, leaving 8 bases between them. CDR3 sequence (DNA): TGTGCCAGCAGCTTGCTACAGGGGAACACTGAAGCTTTCTTT. Protein product: CASSLLQGNTEAFF.

With respect to this clone: Other DNA sequences in this sample translate to the same CDR3. The chain links TRBV7-9 to TRBJ1-5; D is perhaps TRBD1 (5 bases). Trimming cost V 4 bases and J 2 bases, with 6 bases left between them. This CDR3 contains 13 residues. The germline CDR1 and CDR2 sequences are SEHNR and FQNEAQ (reference sequence). The DNA for the CDR3 is TGTGCCAGCAGCTCACAGGGCAATCAGCCCCAGCATTTT. It specifies CASSSQGNQPQHF.

The V call is TRBV5-1, the J call TRBJ1-1; 8 nucleotides agree with TRBD1. After removal of 0 bases from V and 1 base from J, the junction contained 5 bases not matched to a gene. This CDR3 is 16 amino acids long. Per germline, CDR1 SGHRS and CDR2 YFSETQ. In DNA, the CDR3 is TGCGCCAGCAGCTTGGAGCTAACAGGGGGGAACACTGAAGCTTTCTTT. The encoded protein is CASSLELTGGNTEAFF. Complete variable domain (other parts from reference TRBV5-1 and TRBJ1-1): KAGVTQTPRYLIKTRGQQVTLSCSPISGHRSVSWYQQTPGQGLQFLFEYFSETQRNKGNFPGRFSGRQFSNSRSEMNVSTLELGDSALYLCASSLELTGGNTEAFFGQGTRLTVV.